This TCR beta chain is from a study of cytomegalovirus exposure and HLA in healthy donors (dated by TCRdb to 2016 to 2017). With respect to the entire study: In an earlier analysis of around 540 of the donors, roughly 300 Gb of sequence data and 100 million or so unique TCR beta sequences from 150 million to 200 million T cells were reported. The number of typed donors differed by locus: about 620-630 for A, B, C, DRB1 and DQB1; approximately 530 for DQA1; approximately 600 for DPA1; and roughly 470 for DPB1. Because of strong linkage in the cohort, four to six DR-DQ haplotypes were treated as single units for association and clustering. An earlier analysis of 500 to 650 of the donors applied high-throughput TCR beta sequencing to assess whether each TCR beta V gene segment acted as functional or pseudogenic. Of the 300 to 500 genotyped donors, roughly 80% were placed in the genetic ancestry cluster associated with self-reported Caucasian donors. Among about 370 genotyped donors of the cohort, an average of approximately 240,000 unique TCR beta nucleotide sequences was sequenced per donor, of which about 18% were non-productive. The study was designed to test whether signatures of past pathogen exposure could be identified by cataloging public T cell receptors. The T cell repertoires of around 730 subjects were profiled by immunosequencing and related to cytomegalovirus serostatus. In a later analysis, previously published TCR beta repertoires from roughly 710 donors were re-analyzed and high-resolution HLA genotyping was added so that TCR occurrence patterns could be studied. In a later genetic analysis, genome-wide SNP genotypes for about three fifths of the 666 donors were used, and that subset was treated as a discovery cohort. Approximately 300 gigabases of sequencing data and 75 million to 85 million unique TCR sequences made up an early release that covered fewer than 650 HLA-typed donors. Donor age, sex, ethnicity and CMV serostatus were compiled alongside the repertoire data. HLA typing covered class I and class II loci at four-digit resolution. High-throughput TCR immunosequencing, statistical association of individual TCRs with disease status, and machine learning were combined to predict cytomegalovirus infection status. Rather than drawing on any new phenotypic data, the later analysis identified candidate immune exposures from TCR beta sequences and the way those sequences occurred across donors. Every discovery cohort repertoire had been produced on one sequencing platform. Besides the first cohort of 500 to 700 subjects, a separate validation cohort made up of 120 different subjects was used.

The CDR3 sequence holds 12 residues, the cysteine and phenylalanine included. Only CDR3 DNA is held: 36 bases, read in frame from base 1. V loses 1 base of germline sequence and J loses 6 bases, and the interval between the two ends is 6 bases. The germline V gene encodes CDR1 PRHDT and CDR2 FYEKMQ (reference sequence). Study-wide conclusions, independent of this receptor: Presence/absence analyses assumed roughly uniform sequencing depth across donors, an assumption that may not hold. Most CMV-associated TCR beta chains appeared to be HLA-restricted in a later analysis, and the HLA associations seemed to be driven largely by CMV exposure. According to a later analysis, TCR association rates differed among HLA loci, with DRB1 alleles showing the most associated TCRs and HLA-C alleles showing the fewest. For the cohort, immune exposure information was limited to CMV serostatus. A later genetic analysis reported fewer N-insertions in productive TCRs among donors in an Asian-associated ancestry cluster than the roughly 720-donor mean. Only TCR beta chains were sequenced in this cohort, and the absence of alpha or paired-chain data limited detectable features. In a later analysis, HLA-associated TCR beta chains were found to be more clonally expanded and to have lower generation probabilities than equally common non-associated chains. Linkage disequilibrium might explain the correlated functional status among segregating V segments, but an unknown experimental factor could not be ruled out. About 15 rarely observed V segments, including chromosome 9 orphons, were excluded from the earlier analysis of about 610 of the donors because counts were too low. In the study, some 160 TCR beta chains were listed as associated with cytomegalovirus. An association between a missense DCLRE1C variant and V-gene and J-gene trimming of TCR beta chains was found in a later genetic analysis and replicated in an independent cohort. When HLA alleles, especially DR and DQ, strongly co-occurred, TCR associations were difficult to assign to individual alleles. An earlier analysis of approximately 600 of the donors showed that most TCR beta V segments appeared in productive rearrangements either about 87% or about 30% of the time, which broadly matched IMGT annotations. The authors suggested that the approach could potentially be extended to other disease states and immunological phenotypes. Several of the top co-occurrence clusters appeared to be linked to parvovirus B19, influenza, CMV and Epstein-Barr virus, according to a later analysis. In both the original and validation cohorts, the classifier was reported to diagnose cytomegalovirus status with high specificity and sensitivity. In a later analysis, 16,951 TCR beta sequences were associated with specific HLA alleles at a false discovery rate of 0.05. Three of the identified cytomegalovirus-associated TCR beta chains were confirmed in vitro to be specific for cytomegalovirus antigens. A further reported finding was that TCR beta sequences accurately predicted the HLA-A and HLA-B alleles for most subjects in the first cohort. Because HLA typing was missing for some donors at each locus, association tests included only the typed subset. Across donors, most TCR sequences were observed very rarely, whereas some public TCRs were present in many individuals. Some IMGT-functional V segments, including TRBV6-2 and TRBV6-3, could not be distinguished by the 87-base-pair reads and were therefore excluded. A group of highly shared sequence variants was considered likely to be a technical artifact of the sequencing pipeline.

With regard to this clone: Its antigen specificity is not known. No qualities accompany the bases; no much larger clone lies one base away.

The cohort was made up of under 800 healthy bone marrow donors. Cohort members were all nominally healthy when sampled, although unrecorded immune exposures were likely present. The donor was CMV seronegative and was included in the group of about 400 seronegative cohort members. Each donor provided a peripheral blood sample, and peripheral blood mononuclear cells were used for TCR beta sequencing. Genomic DNA extraction from the blood cell samples was performed with the Qiagen DNeasy Blood Extraction Kit. Receptor amplification or capture employed the immunoSEQ multiplex PCR assay. For the multiplex PCR, a mixture combining 60 forward primers for TCR Vbeta segments and 13 reverse primers for TCR Jbeta segments was used. The CDR3 region of rearranged TCR beta genes was amplified from genomic DNA with a multiplex PCR assay. The Illumina HiSeq System was used to sequence the amplified TCR beta libraries as 87-base-pair reads. Processing in the source paper ran as follows. In a later analysis, some 80 million unique TCR beta chains were counted across the approximately 670 repertoires, and roughly 10 million of these chains were shared by at least two donors. Raw reads were error-corrected and collapsed into unique sequences by a nearest-neighbor algorithm in which closely related sequences were merged to remove PCR and sequencing errors. V, D and J gene segments were assigned by aligning CDR3 sequences to IMGT reference sequences. For a sequence to be retained, a match of at least six nucleotides to both a V gene segment and a J gene segment was required. Rearrangements were called productive when the CDR3 lacked stop codons and stayed in frame with V and J; all others were non-productive. CDR3 was defined by IMGT convention, running from the second conserved V-encoded cysteine to the conserved J-encoded phenylalanine. The earlier analysis of some 550 of the donors excluded any sequence lacking an unambiguous match to a single V gene segment. An earlier analysis of several hundred of the donors called V segments functional above 56.7% productive rearrangements and segregating when the between-donor standard deviation exceeded 5%. A statistical classification framework was developed to diagnose cytomegalovirus status using the catalog of TCR beta chain sequences. A later analysis assigned V and J genes by comparing TCR nucleotide sequences with IMGT/GENE-DB human TR gene sequences. A later analysis assigned CDR3 sequences and most-parsimonious VDJ recombination scenarios with the TCRdist pipeline. A later analysis defined each TCR beta chain by its CDR3 amino acid sequence plus V-gene family, and excluded reads lacking a unique V-gene family. A later analysis removed 450 to 600 highly shared, low-generation-probability nucleotide sequences to deal with suspected cross-contamination and a sequencing artifact. For each public chain, a later analysis derived a clonal expansion index from normalized ranks of inferred template counts within each repertoire. In a later analysis, generation probabilities were computed using a VDJ recombination model fitted to out-of-frame rearrangements, and the results were checked against IGoR. In a later analysis, hypergeometric tests were used to score TCR-TCR, TCR-HLA and TCR-CMV co-occurrence, with a repertoire-size bias correction applied to TCR pairs. A later analysis estimated false discovery rates by permuting HLA or CMV assignments 20 times. In a later analysis, co-occurring TCRs were grouped using DBSCAN, with TCRdist sequence similarity added in when clustering inside HLA-allele-positive subsets. Repertoires with fewer than 30,000 or more than 120,000 public chains, plus five repertoires with anomalous nucleotide sharing, were excluded from co-occurrence clustering. In its TCRdb copy, this immuneACCESS table keeps in-frame sequences only and misses some clones. Where compared with another copy, unresolved V genes explain less than half of these, and the others have no known cause. The V and J calls and clone size come from that table; D and trimming were worked out from the DNA. A total of about 160,000 clones appear in this sample, approximately 78% of them only once. Jointly, the top ten make up approximately 2.4% of the sample.

This sequence was found in a male donor in good health and CMV-seronegative. The sequence is built from TRBV13 and TRBJ1-2, with an unclear D gene assignment. Sample: PBMCs. The nucleotide sequence is given as TGTGCCAGCAGCTTAGACCGGGATGGCTACACCTTC. This encodes CASSLDRDGYTF.